The 20 T cell receptor beta chains given below trace back to one sample, sequenced in a study of shared clonotypes between healthy human individuals. The naive CD8 subset, CD45RO-negative cells positively selected for CCR7, excluded terminally differentiated effector memory CD45RA+ cells. TCRdb's copy holds only in-frame clones and misses some; the assay was immunoSEQ multiplex PCR. The table records 550,000 to 650,000 clones, 95% to 96% of them present only once. The sample was naive CD8+ T cells sorted from blood. These receptors originate from a woman younger than 45 in good health.

This clone was detected once. J is TRBJ1-2 and V is TRBV28, with D possibly TRBD1 on 5 matching bases. V shed 8 bases and J shed 0 bases, with 13 bases lying between them. Germline V CDR1 and CDR2: MDHEN, SYDVKM. The CDR3 has 14 amino acids. This CDR3 reads CASGTEQPNYGYTF. The CDR3 region has the DNA TGTGCCAGCGGGACCGAACAACCTAACTATGGCTACACCTTC.

V usage is TRBV6-5 and J usage is TRBJ1-4; no definite D call. CDR1 is MNHEY, CDR2 SVGAGI, per germline. The CDR3 has 15 amino acids. V gave up 2 bases and J gave up 7 bases, with 14 bases separating them. The CDR3 reads CASSYRTQPSEKLFF. CDR3 sequence (DNA): TGTGCCAGCAGTTACCGGACCCAGCCCAGTGAAAAACTGTTTTTT.

In DNA form, the CDR3 reads TGTGCCAGTAGTAACTCCGGGACTAGCGGGAGGCCTTACAATGAGCAGTTCTTC. It translates to CASSNSGTSGRPYNEQFF. The chain couples TRBV19 to TRBJ2-1, with 15 bases matching TRBD2. Germline V gives CDR1 LNHDA, CDR2 SQIVND (reference sequence). J lost 4 bases, V lost 4 bases, and 8 bases had no gene match. This CDR3 has 18 amino acids.

The chain carries TRBV27 and TRBJ1-5; maybe TRBD1 (5 bases). The V end was cut by 4 bases, the J end by 4 bases, with 11 bases between. CDR3 length equals 14 residues. CDR1 MNHEY and CDR2 SMNVEV come from the germline V gene (reference sequence). The CDR3 DNA reads TGTGCCAGCAGTTCAGGGACGGAGAATCAGCCCCAGCATTTT. Amino acids: CASSSGTENQPQHF.

This chain links TRBV5-4 with TRBJ2-7, with D perhaps given as TRBD1 or TRBD2 (5 bases each). Germline V gives CDR1 SGHNT, CDR2 YYREEE (reference sequence). This CDR3 spans 14 amino acids. Trimming took off 5 bases at V and 0 bases at J, with 12 bases between the two ends. The CDR3 protein is CASSPGTRSYEQYF. The DNA for the CDR3 is TGTGCCAGCAGTCCAGGGACGCGCTCCTACGAGCAGTACTTC.

The chain recombines TRBV7-8 with TRBJ1-2, with D possibly matching TRBD1 (5 bases). The germline V gene encodes CDR1 SGHVS and CDR2 FQNEAQ. The CDR3 sequence is 12 residues long. V lost 2 bases, J lost 8 bases, and 9 bases lay in between. The CDR3 nucleotides read TGTGCCAGCAGCTTAATCGGGGACGGCTACACCTTC. Translation gives CASSLIGDGYTF.

This chain joins TRBV28 and TRBJ2-2; TRBD2 agrees at 8 bases. The CDR3 consists of 17 residues. V shed 1 base and J 3 bases; nucleotides not matched to a gene: 7. Germline CDR1 and CDR2: MDHEN and SYDVKM. The CDR3 nucleotides read TGTGCCAGCAGTTTATCCAAAGCGGGAGAAGACACCGGGGAGCTGTTTTTT. This sequence encodes CASSLSKAGEDTGELFF.

The rearrangement uses TRBV27 and TRBJ2-5, with 11 bases identical to TRBD2. Germline V lookup: CDR1 MNHEY, CDR2 SMNVEV (reference sequence). The V segment lost 5 bases and the J segment 3 bases; nucleotides outside the gene matches: 2. The CDR3 consists of 14 residues. The CDR3 nucleotides are TGTGCCAGCAGTATACTAGCGGGAGAAGAGACCCAGTACTTC. Its translation is CASSILAGEETQYF.

V and J are TRBV7-9 and TRBJ2-1; 11 bases match TRBD2. The germline V gene has CDR1 SEHNR and CDR2 FQNEAQ (reference sequence). The trim removed 1 base at V and 6 bases at J, leaving 11 bases unmatched. This CDR3 has 18 amino acids. The CDR3 coding sequence is TGTGCCAGCAGCTTAGGCCCGACAGGTAGCGGGAGGGCCAATGAGCAGTTCTTC. Residues: CASSLGPTGSGRANEQFF.

The rearrangement uses TRBV6-5 and TRBJ2-7, with D possibly called TRBD1 or TRBD2 (6 bases each). The CDR3 spans 14 residues. Trimming stripped 0 bases from V and 7 bases from J, with 13 bases between. Germline V gene sequence: CDR1 MNHEY, CDR2 SVGAGI. The CDR3 sequence: CASSYSMGGREQYF. The DNA for the CDR3 is TGTGCCAGCAGTTACTCGATGGGGGGCCGGGAGCAGTACTTC.

Concerning this clone: Other DNA sequences in the same sample also yield this CDR3. This chain uses TRBV9 with TRBJ2-7; no clear D. V was shortened by 0 bases and J by 3 bases, with 7 bases between the two germline ends. Germline V gene sequence: CDR1 SGDLS, CDR2 YYNGEE. The CDR3 contains 13 residues. The CDR3 DNA reads TGTGCCAGCAGCGTAGGTCAGAACTACGAGCAGTACTTC. As protein: CASSVGQNYEQYF.

The rearrangement links TRBV2 to TRBJ2-4; 8 positions agree with TRBD1. CDR1 SNHLY and CDR2 FYNNEI come from the germline V gene. V gave up 8 bases and J gave up 0 bases; unmatched junction bases: 9. This CDR3 spans 16 amino acids. DNA of the CDR3: TGTGCCAGCGACAGGGGAGATGAGGTAGCCAAAAACATTCAGTACTTC. Translating gives CASDRGDEVAKNIQYF.

This clone was detected once. The rearrangement uses TRBV7-9 and TRBJ2-3; D remains ambiguous. The germline V gene encodes CDR1 SEHNR and CDR2 FQNEAQ (reference sequence). The CDR3 length is 16 residues. Trimming cost V 4 bases and J 0 bases, with 14 bases left between them. The CDR3 DNA reads TGTGCCAGCAGCTCCTTAGCAGTAACTAGCACAGATACGCAGTATTTT. Translated, it gives CASSSLAVTSTDTQYF.

This chain connects TRBV27 to TRBJ2-5; possibly TRBD2 for D (6 bases). Per the germline V gene, CDR1 is MNHEY and CDR2 is SMNVEV (reference sequence). Trimming stripped 6 bases from V and 3 bases from J, with 8 bases between. The CDR3 length is 12 residues. The CDR3 is CASRGLEETQYF. The CDR3 DNA sequence: TGTGCCAGCAGGGGACTTGAAGAGACCCAGTACTTC.

Of note for this clone: The identical CDR3 is also encoded by other nucleotide sequences in the sample. The V gene is TRBV27, the J gene TRBJ1-2; no clear D. CDR1 is MNHEY, CDR2 SMNVEV, per germline (reference sequence). Trimming stripped 0 bases from V and 3 bases from J, with 5 bases between. The CDR3 is 13 residues long. CDR3 sequence: CASSLSAHYGYTF. DNA of the CDR3: TGTGCCAGCAGTTTATCGGCCCACTATGGCTACACCTTC.

This chain connects TRBV2 to TRBJ2-5; 9 positions agree with TRBD2. After removal of 5 bases from V and 1 base from J, the junction contained 11 bases not matched to a gene. CDR3 length equals 17 residues. Germline assignment: CDR1 SNHLY and CDR2 FYNNEI. This CDR3 reads CASSFSGSSPSQETQYF. The CDR3 bases are TGTGCCAGCAGTTTTAGCGGGAGTAGCCCCTCCCAAGAGACCCAGTACTTC.

V and J are TRBV13 and TRBJ2-1; no clear D. V was pared by 4 bases and J by 0 bases, with 10 bases between. This CDR3 is 15 amino acids long. Germline CDR1 reads PRHDT; CDR2 reads FYEKMQ (reference sequence). CDR3 amino acids: CASSSTESSYNEQFF. CDR3 bases: TGTGCCAGCAGCTCGACTGAGAGCTCCTACAATGAGCAGTTCTTC.

The rearrangement links TRBV10-2 to TRBJ2-7; D not certain. Germline CDR1 WSHSY, CDR2 SAAADI. Trimming shortened V by 8 bases and J by 0 bases, and 8 bases separated the two germline ends. This CDR3 region has 12 residues. The CDR3 nucleotides are TGCGCCAGCGGGCCAGTCTCCTACGAGCAGTACTTC. Encoded protein: CASGPVSYEQYF.

The chain recombines TRBV27 with TRBJ2-1; D possibly corresponds to TRBD2 (7 bases). The CDR3 totals 15 residues. The V and J ends lost 2 bases and 2 bases respectively, with 10 bases between them. Looked up from germline, CDR1 is MNHEY and CDR2 is SMNVEV (reference sequence). CDR3 DNA sequence: TGTGCCAGCAGTTTAGGGGGGGCCACCTACAATGAGCAGTTCTTC. This sequence encodes CASSLGGATYNEQFF.

V gene TRBV14 combines with J gene TRBJ2-5, with TRBD1 matching over 7 bases. V was pared by 2 bases and J by 4 bases, with 7 bases of the junction left unmatched. Germline CDR1 and CDR2: SGHDN and FVKESK. CDR3 size: 15 residues. Here the CDR3 reads CASSQSTGAGETQYF. CDR3 nucleotides: TGTGCCAGCAGCCAATCCACAGGGGCTGGAGAGACCCAGTACTTC.